Sequencing of this T cell receptor (beta chain) was carried out in a study of molecular identifiers for immune sequencing clone quantification. After removal of 3 bases from V and 0 bases from J, the junction contained 5 bases not matched to a gene. The CDR3 sequence is 15 residues long. CDR1 is DFQATT and CDR2 is SNEGSKA in the germline V gene (reference sequence). Previously described methods with listed TCR primers produced the bulk TCR libraries. Using its own MiXCR run on the PCR reads, TCRdb lists one record per CDR3 protein. The data show around 480,000 distinct CDR3 sequences, roughly 25% seen once.

The gene calls are TRBV20-1 and TRBJ2-1; 7 bases are shared with TRBD1. This receptor was identified in a human donor in good health. Some libraries in this study had Jurkat cell RNA spiked in. Input material: naive CD8+ T cells from blood, with Jurkat cell RNA spiked in. The subset denotes: FACS-sorted CD8+CD4-CCR7+CD45RA+ naive T cells. The CDR3 DNA is TGCAGTGCTAGCGGGACAGATAGCTCCTACAATGAGCAGTTCTTC. Translation: CSASGTDSSYNEQFF.